This T cell receptor (beta chain) stems from a study of shared clonotypes between healthy human individuals. At the level of the study: Per-donor plates numbered three CD4 naive, three CD4 memory, two CD8 naive and one CD8 memory. Study findings and constraints: Naive subsets tended to show greater estimated richness than memory subsets. Tissues were not sampled, only blood, and their repertoires likely differ.

Terminally differentiated effector memory CD45RA+ cells were left out of the naive CD8 fraction, which was CD45RO-negative and positively selected for CCR7. Germline CDR1 reads LNHDA; CDR2 reads SQIVND (reference sequence). The CDR3 runs 14 residues. V lost 1 base and J lost 0, with 7 bases in between. In regard to this clone: Its specificity is unknown.

The table came from immunoSEQ multiplex PCR; TCRdb's copy has only in-frame clones and leaves some out. The sample yields about 680,000 clones, 90% to 95% seen once. V is TRBV19 and J is TRBJ2-7, with D hard to call. This TCR came from a man between 25 and 39 years old in good health. The source material was naive CD8+ T cells sorted from blood. The CDR3 DNA reads TGTGCCAGTAGTATAGGGTGGGGCTCCTACGAGCAGTACTTC. Translating it yields CASSIGWGSYEQYF.